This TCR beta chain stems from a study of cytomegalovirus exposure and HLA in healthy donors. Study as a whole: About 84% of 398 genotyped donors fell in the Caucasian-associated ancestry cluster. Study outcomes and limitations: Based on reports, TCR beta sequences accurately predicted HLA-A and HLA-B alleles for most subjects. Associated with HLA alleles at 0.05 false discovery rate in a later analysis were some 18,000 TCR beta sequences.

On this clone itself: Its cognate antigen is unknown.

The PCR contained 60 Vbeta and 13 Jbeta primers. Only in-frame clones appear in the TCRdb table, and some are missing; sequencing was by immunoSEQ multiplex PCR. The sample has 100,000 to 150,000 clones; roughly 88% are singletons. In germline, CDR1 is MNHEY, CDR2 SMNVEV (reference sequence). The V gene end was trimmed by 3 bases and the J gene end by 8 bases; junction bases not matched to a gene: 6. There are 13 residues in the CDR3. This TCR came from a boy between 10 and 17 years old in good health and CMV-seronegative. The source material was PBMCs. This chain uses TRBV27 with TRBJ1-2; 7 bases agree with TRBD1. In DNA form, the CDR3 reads TGTGCCAGCAGTTTGGGGCAGGGGGACGGCTACACCTTC. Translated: CASSLGQGDGYTF.